A single sample gave rise to the 5 T cell receptor beta chains below, sequenced in a study of blood T cells in healthy people across ages. Primers used in a second PCR of about 6 to 11 cycles were a sample-barcoded 5' primer and a J-beta primer mix. TCRdb reanalysed the 5' RACE reads using MiXCR and keeps one entry per CDR3 protein. Of some 920,000 distinct CDR3 sequences listed, 51% are singletons. The specimen sequenced was blood. Receptor source: an older woman in good health.

The rearrangement joins TRBV20-1 to TRBJ2-3; D call uncertain. V was clipped by 5 bases and J by 6 bases, with 9 bases between them. CDR1 is DFQATT, CDR2 SNEGSKA, per germline (reference sequence). The CDR3 extends over 11 amino acids. This CDR3 is CSAHQLDTQYF. The CDR3 DNA follows: TGCAGTGCTCACCAACTGGATACGCAGTATTTT.

V and J are TRBV5-1 and TRBJ2-3, with TRBD2 matching over 9 bases. The ends lost 6 bases at V and 5 bases at J; junction bases unmatched: 10. This CDR3 spans 15 amino acids. Per germline, CDR1 SGHRS and CDR2 YFSETQ. The CDR3 loop reads CASTPSGTVGDTQYF. The DNA for the CDR3 is TGCGCCAGCACCCCTAGCGGGACCGTGGGAGATACGCAGTATTTT.

The CDR3 nucleotides are TGCAGTGCTAGAGCCTTTAATGAAAAACTGTTTTTT. Protein: CSARAFNEKLFF. The chain couples TRBV20-1 to TRBJ1-4; no reliable D call. There are 12 residues in the CDR3. The V gene lost 1 base and the J gene lost 4 bases, with 4 bases spanning the gap. Germline values: CDR1 DFQATT, CDR2 SNEGSKA (reference sequence).

The gene calls are TRBV3-1 and TRBJ1-1, with TRBD1 identical over 7 bases. CDR3 length: 14 amino acids. Trimming cost V 6 bases and J 10 bases; bases outside gene matches: 14. Germline CDR1 LGHDT, CDR2 YNNKEL (reference sequence). CDR3 residues: CASSPQNSNRGAFF. The CDR3 DNA reads TGTGCCAGCAGTCCACAAAATTCTAACAGGGGAGCTTTCTTT.

This chain joins TRBV28 and TRBJ2-3, with D possibly TRBD2 on 6 matching bases. The CDR3 consists of 18 residues. V lost 3 bases, J lost 4 bases, and 23 bases lay in between. Germline CDR1 is MDHEN and CDR2 is SYDVKM. In DNA form, the CDR3 reads TGTGCCAGCAGTTTCTCCTCCAATCTAGCGCCCGTGGCAGATACGCAGTATTTT. Translated: CASSFSSNLAPVADTQYF.